This TCR beta chain emerged from a study of T cells in localized non-small cell lung cancer. Study-wide results and limits: Adjacent lung exhibited a median of about 50 among the 100 most abundant tumor clones.

As for this clone: The antigen is undetermined.

V lost 1 base, J lost 5 bases, and 15 bases lay in between. This CDR3 contains 16 residues. Germline CDR1 LNHNV, CDR2 YYDKDF (reference sequence). The data were produced by immunoSEQ multiplex PCR, yet TCRdb's version contains in-frame clones alone and is incomplete. The sample yields some 900 clones, over 15% seen once. This sample comprised normal lung tissue next to the tumor, obtained before any cancer treatment. This chain uses TRBV15 with TRBJ2-1; D is perhaps TRBD2 (6 bases). The source of this sequence is a male donor at least 60 years old with stage II squamous cell lung carcinoma. CDR3 sequence: CATSRVGVGGNNEQFF. For the CDR3, the DNA is TGTGCCACCAGCAGAGTGGGGGTTGGGGGGAACAATGAGCAGTTCTTC.